This paragraph covers one TCR beta chain sequence. Its antigen is currently not known. No much larger clone exists at a distance of one base, and base qualities are not known. Here V drops 3 bases and J drops 4 bases, and the junction holds 4 bases not matched to any gene. The CDR3 spans 14 residues, from the cysteine through the phenylalanine. The DNA shown is the 42-base CDR3, in frame from base 1. CDR1 and CDR2 (MDHEN, SYDVKM) derive from the germline V gene. The library was prepared using the immunoSEQ multiplex PCR assay. This is the immuneACCESS table as TCRdb keeps it, with only in-frame sequences that have V and J called. A part of the clones is gone; compared with another copy, unresolved V genes explain less than half, and the rest is unexplained. The sample table lists some 74,000 clones, roughly 92% of them with a count of one. The ten most abundant clones make up 3% to 4.5% of the sample.

This record comes from a study of T cell changes during pregnancy in multiple sclerosis (dated by TCRdb to between 2017 and 2020). With respect to the entire study: The study looked at changes in the T cell repertoire across pregnancy in women with multiple sclerosis.

The specimen was peripheral blood, collected after pregnancy. This receptor was taken from a female donor in good health, enrolled as a control in a pregnancy study. This chain is built from TRBV28 and TRBJ1-2, and 8 junction bases match TRBD1. The nucleotide sequence reads as follows: TGTGCCAGCAGTTTGACAGGGGCCGTCTATGGCTACACCTTC. It is translated as CASSLTGAVYGYTF.